These T cell receptor beta chains were read from a single sample in a study of monozygotic twins with inflammatory bowel disease. From its re-call of the 5' RACE reads, TCRdb lists each CDR3 protein once, without DNA. The sample includes a few hundred thousand distinct CDR3 sequences. Source material: blood. Receptors originate from a human donor with ulcerative colitis or Crohn's disease, or a healthy co-twin of an affected twin (not recorded which). The CDR3 runs from the conserved cysteine through the conserved F or W. Fields, in order: V gene, J gene, CDR3 protein.

v_gene: TRBV7-9
j_gene: TRBJ2-1
CDR3aa: CASSLAPRLIDEQFF

v_gene: TRBV7-2
j_gene: TRBJ1-6
CDR3aa: CASSRLSVSPLHF

v_gene: TRBV18
j_gene: TRBJ1-4
CDR3aa: CASSPGTTATNEKLFF

v_gene: TRBV27
j_gene: TRBJ2-1
CDR3aa: CASHSGRRTINEQFF

v_gene: TRBV20-1
j_gene: TRBJ2-1
CDR3aa: CSAQLRLARGPRTGDYNEQFF

v_gene: TRBV12-3/TRBV12-4
j_gene: TRBJ1-2
CDR3aa: CASSFIGDWRGYTF

v_gene: TRBV12-3/TRBV12-4
j_gene: TRBJ1-2
CDR3aa: CASSFPQGHGYTF

v_gene: TRBV28
j_gene: TRBJ1-2
CDR3aa: CASSLSSGYTF

v_gene: TRBV7-8
j_gene: TRBJ2-5
CDR3aa: CASSLQQGQETQYF

v_gene: TRBV6-6
j_gene: TRBJ1-2
CDR3aa: CASSYSEGGYTF

v_gene: TRBV12-3/TRBV12-4
j_gene: TRBJ1-1
CDR3aa: CASSSVRRRDTEAFF

v_gene: TRBV29-1
j_gene: TRBJ2-3
CDR3aa: CSVRWRLSTDTQYF

v_gene: TRBV5-1
j_gene: TRBJ2-5
CDR3aa: CASSFKGEQETQYF

v_gene: TRBV4-2
j_gene: TRBJ1-3
CDR3aa: CASSQDGWTATGNTIYF

v_gene: TRBV5-1
j_gene: TRBJ1-3
CDR3aa: CASSLGPPGNTIYF

v_gene: TRBV5-4
j_gene: TRBJ2-3
CDR3aa: CASSLAGGRRDTQYF

v_gene: TRBV7-2
j_gene: TRBJ2-3
CDR3aa: CASSGDWTDTQYF

v_gene: TRBV7-2
j_gene: TRBJ1-6
CDR3aa: CASSFRGQLNSPLHF

v_gene: TRBV6-5
j_gene: TRBJ1-2
CDR3aa: CASKRVLGGYTF

v_gene: TRBV10-3
j_gene: TRBJ1-2
CDR3aa: CAIRAYENFYGYTF

v_gene: TRBV5-1
j_gene: TRBJ2-5
CDR3aa: CASSLGQETQYF

v_gene: TRBV20-1
j_gene: TRBJ1-1
CDR3aa: CSAGGTGGTEAFF

v_gene: TRBV6-1
j_gene: TRBJ1-3
CDR3aa: CASSSGPGHLGNTIYF

v_gene: TRBV7-9
j_gene: TRBJ1-3
CDR3aa: CASSTDGGNTIYF

v_gene: TRBV5-1
j_gene: TRBJ2-3
CDR3aa: CASSLTGGYTSTDTQYF

v_gene: TRBV7-7
j_gene: TRBJ2-1
CDR3aa: CASSRHVNRDAANEQFF